This is a list of T cell receptor beta chains from one sample in a study of tumor and adjacent non-tumor tissue in lung cancer. TCRdb processed the multiplex PCR reads anew with MiXCR; each CDR3 protein has one entry. The repertoire holds about 75,000 distinct CDR3 sequences, with approximately 71% as singletons. Sequenced sample: distant non-tumor lung tissue. The receptors were sampled from a woman aged 50 to 65 with non-small cell lung cancer. The conserved cysteine and the conserved F or W are not part of the CDR3 here.

j_gene | v_gene | CDR3aa
TRBJ2-5 | TRBV11-2 | ASSLIRRAPIAQY
TRBJ2-5 | TRBV28 | ASSLEFRGQY
TRBJ1-6 | TRBV2 | ASMRDGSPLH
TRBJ2-5 | TRBV28 | ASGSPHLAGTQETQY
TRBJ1-5 | TRBV20-1 | SANRGENQPQH
TRBJ2-5 | TRBV6-2/TRBV6-3 | TSSIGLAGVFYETQY
TRBJ2-7 | TRBV20-1 | CAGLAGGTYEQY
TRBJ1-3 | TRBV6-5 | ASSPFTGAVGNTIY
TRBJ2-1 | TRBV7-9 | ASSPGLAGLNEQF
TRBJ2-7 | TRBV13 | ASRLNRAYEQY
TRBJ2-1 | TRBV18 | ASSPRTGEGEQF
TRBJ1-4 | TRBV20-1 | SARRLAATNVKLF
TRBJ2-7 | TRBV6-2/TRBV6-3 | TSSDRAPGQNYEQY
TRBJ1-5 | TRBV6-5 | ASSSRGFGQPQH
TRBJ2-1 | TRBV20-1 | SARDLVEGTDYNELF
TRBJ2-7 | TRBV11-2 | ASSGRAGVSYEQH
TRBJ1-1 | TRBV28 | ASNTWGVNIEAF
TRBJ1-3 | TRBV11-1 | ASAHSGNTIY
TRBJ2-3 | TRBV20-1 | SATETKSALTDTQY
TRBJ1-1 | TRBV20-1 | GAYQTGGGSEAF
TRBJ2-2 | TRBV4-2 | VSSQESGGGRAYTGELF
TRBJ1-2 | TRBV6-2/TRBV6-3 | ASSRGLGQDGYT
TRBJ2-5 | TRBV20-1 | SAQYRVIQETGY
TRBJ1-5 | TRBV12-3/TRBV12-4 | ASSLDGLDQLQH
TRBJ2-1 | TRBV7-9 | ASSWTGVQEQF
TRBJ2-1 | TRBV29-1 | SVEDTAYNEKF
TRBJ2-1 | TRBV29-1 | STKTSGIWGGEQF
TRBJ1-1 | TRBV21-1 | ASRQKDTEAF
TRBJ2-7 | TRBV11-1 | ATNRGLAGDPYEQY
TRBJ2-1 | TRBV10-3 | VTRQSYNEQF
TRBJ2-1 | TRBV10-3 | AIQAKGKQF
TRBJ2-7 | TRBV29-1 | SVVRRYFEQY
TRBJ2-1 | TRBV28 | ASSLKGLAGRNEQF
TRBJ1-4 | TRBV24-1 | ATIDLTNGKLF
TRBJ1-2 | TRBV29-1 | SVGHGSDYT
TRBJ1-2 | TRBV30 | AWSVLGGTNYGYT
TRBJ2-5 | TRBV20-1 | NALQGKETQY
NA | TRBV29-1 | SADLLAGGLYEQF
TRBJ2-3 | TRBV11-2 | ASSLDKGLASVDTQY
TRBJ2-5 | TRBV20-1 | SARQETQY
TRBJ1-5 | TRBV6-2/TRBV6-3 | ASSSFIRQDAVQPQH